The 6 T cell receptor beta chains reported below all come from one sample, sequenced in a study of shared clonotypes between healthy human individuals (dated by TCRdb to about 2020). Libraries were made using the immunoSEQ multiplex PCR assay. In its TCRdb copy, this immuneACCESS table keeps in-frame sequences only and misses some clones. Where compared with another copy, unresolved V genes explain less than half of these, and the others have no known cause. The sample profile shows about 1.5 million clones; 95% to 99% of them were found once. The ten largest clones capture roughly 0.42% of the sample. Sequenced: naive CD4+ T cells sorted from blood. The cell subset or site label corresponds to: CD45RA+ positively selected. These TCRs come from a man aged 25-45 years in good health.

This clone was picked up a small number of times. The V and J genes are TRBV9 and TRBJ1-2; D is uncertain. The germline V gene encodes CDR1 SGDLS and CDR2 YYNGEE. The CDR3 is 15 residues long. The V and J ends lost 0 bases and 2 bases respectively, with 11 bases between them. The CDR3 loop is CASSVEQFGNYGYTF. As DNA, the CDR3 is TGTGCCAGCAGCGTAGAACAGTTCGGGAACTATGGCTACACCTTC.

V gene TRBV6-5 combines with J gene TRBJ2-1, with 10 nucleotides matching TRBD2. With V trimmed by 6 bases and J by 10 bases, 6 bases remained unmatched. CDR3 length: 13 residues. Germline values: CDR1 MNHEY, CDR2 SVGAGI. As DNA, the CDR3 is TGTGCCAGCAGGGCTAGCGGGAGTATCGAGCAGTTCTTC. Protein product: CASRASGSIEQFF.

The genes are TRBV28 and TRBJ2-7; no reliable D call. CDR3 length: 11 amino acids. The germline gives CDR1 MDHEN, CDR2 SYDVKM. Trimming took 6 bases from V and 6 from J, leaving 9 bases between them. The CDR3 reads CASSSLLEQYF. In DNA, the CDR3 is TGTGCCAGCAGCTCCTTACTCGAGCAGTACTTC.

The CDR3, as DNA: TGCGCCAGCAGTTCTACAGGACTAGCAACGGATACGCAGTATTTT. This sequence encodes CASSSTGLATDTQYF. The V call is TRBV5-1, the J call TRBJ2-3; TRBD2 matches at 8 bases. Germline CDR1 and CDR2: SGHRS and YFSETQ. This CDR3 comprises 15 residues. Losses at the gene ends were 5 bases for V and 6 bases for J; bases not matched to a gene: 11.

The chain uses TRBV5-1 and TRBJ2-7; D possibly corresponds to TRBD1 (5 bases). Germline V CDR1 and CDR2: SGHRS, YFSETQ. The ends were cut back, 1 base at V and 2 bases at J, with 10 bases in the middle. This CDR3 contains 14 residues. CDR3 sequence reads: CASSLRGRTYEQYF. In DNA, the CDR3 is TGCGCCAGCAGCTTGAGGGGTAGGACCTACGAGCAGTACTTC.

The chain links TRBV15 to TRBJ2-7; TRBD1 matches 10 bases. CDR3 size: 14 residues. V gave up 4 bases and J gave up 3 bases; unmatched junction bases: 3. Germline V gene data show CDR1 as LNHNV and CDR2 as YYDKDF (reference sequence). CDR3 region: CATSTRDRGYEQYF. Written as DNA, the CDR3 is TGTGCCACCAGCACCCGGGACAGGGGCTACGAGCAGTACTTC.